This TCR beta chain was sequenced during a study of regulatory T cells in long-lasting Graves disease. Germline CDR1 SQVTM, CDR2 ANQGSEA. V lost 7 bases to trimming and J lost 6 bases; unmatched junction nucleotides: 12. This CDR3 is built from 16 residues. About this clonotype itself: Its antigen is not identified.

iRepertoire HTBI primers and Arm-PCR of CDR3 regions built TCR beta libraries. Original processing methods: Identification of gene segments yielded around 63 TRBV and about 15 TRBJ across samples. TCRdb processed the multiplex PCR reads anew with MiXCR; each CDR3 protein has one entry. The V and J calls, along with clone size, are taken from TCRdb and not from the paper's own processing. The sample shows about 620,000 distinct CDR3 sequences, about 16% of them seen only once. Study observations and caveats: Persistent patients shared more public clonotypes (2,741) than new patients (nearly 1,000). The researchers studied only peripheral blood, not thyroid tissue.

Sample time point: newly diagnosed GD, antithyroid drugs for less than 3 months. RNA isolated from PBMCs was used to make the TCR library. This sample also appeared in a second study, on T cells in Graves' hyperthyroidism and ophthalmopathy.

Here the sequenced sample was peripheral blood mononuclear cells (PBMCs), taken at new diagnosis, from a patient treated with antithyroid drugs. The sequence came from a woman aged 25-40 years with Graves disease. The V call is TRBV29-1, the J call TRBJ2-7, with 16 bases identical to TRBD2. The CDR3 DNA reads TGCAGCGCAGCTACCGGGACTAGCGGGAGGGCCTCCGAGCAGTACTTC. It yields the protein CSAATGTSGRASEQYF.